The 30 T cell receptor beta chains in this list originate from one sample, sequenced in a study of metastatic and nonmetastatic thyroid tumors. Through MiXCR, TCRdb re-clonotyped the PCR reads. The sample lists roughly 93,000 clones, roughly 13% occurring once. Every patient was untreated before thyroid surgery. The sample consisted of blood. The receptors originated from a female donor with papillary thyroid cancer or a benign thyroid nodule (not recorded which). Some clones in this sample may be carry-over from other donors' samples.

This clone occurred a few times. V gene TRBV5-6 combines with J gene TRBJ2-5; no definite D call. V lost 0 bases and J lost 1, with 4 bases in between. CDR3 length equals 13 residues. Germline CDR1 reads SGHDT; CDR2 reads YYEEEE. The CDR3 DNA sequence: TGTGCCAGCAGCTTGGCGCTCCAAGAGACCCAGTACTTC. Encoded protein: CASSLALQETQYF.

This clone was counted many times. V is TRBV5-1 and J is TRBJ2-5, with D perhaps matching TRBD2 (6 bases). Germline CDR1 is SGHRS and CDR2 is YFSETQ. The CDR3 contains 13 residues. The germline V and J ends were trimmed by 4 bases and 4 bases, with 11 bases remaining between them. CDR3 nucleotides: TGCGCCAGCAGCGGCGGGACGGGAGAGACCCAGTACTTC. Translated, it gives CASSGGTGETQYF.

This clone has ten or more counts. The rearrangement joins TRBV20-1 to TRBJ1-1; D is uncertain. The CDR3 covers 13 residues. Germline V lookup: CDR1 DFQATT, CDR2 SNEGSKA (reference sequence). The germline V and J ends were trimmed by 5 bases and 1 base, with 11 bases remaining between them. The CDR3 sequence is CSAFRAPNTEAFF. The CDR3 nucleotides read TGCAGTGCTTTCCGGGCCCCGAACACTGAAGCTTTCTTT.

Ten or more counts support this clone. V is TRBV7-2 and J is TRBJ1-2, with a possible D match to TRBD1 (6 bases). Trimming cost V 5 bases and J 7 bases, with 20 bases left between them. CDR1 is SGHTA and CDR2 is FQGNSA in the germline V gene. The CDR3 sequence is 15 residues long. This CDR3 is CASSPKLQGYGGYTF. In DNA, the CDR3 is TGTGCCAGCAGCCCCAAACTACAGGGATACGGTGGCTACACCTTC.

This clone appeared many times. The CDR3: CASSMLTGVGTEAFF. The CDR3 DNA reads TGTGCCAGCAGTATGCTGACAGGGGTGGGGACTGAAGCTTTCTTT. The chain uses TRBV28 and TRBJ1-1; TRBD1 matches at 8 bases. The V segment lost 5 bases and the J segment 5 bases; nucleotides outside the gene matches: 10. Germline V gene data show CDR1 as MDHEN and CDR2 as SYDVKM. The CDR3 consists of 15 residues.

This clone was counted at least ten times. This sequence joins TRBV20-1 and TRBJ2-7; TRBD1 agrees at 7 bases. The V and J ends lost 5 bases and 6 bases, in that order; junction bases with no gene match: 7. Germline values: CDR1 DFQATT, CDR2 SNEGSKA (reference sequence). This CDR3 has 12 amino acids. The CDR3, as DNA: TGCAGTGCTCCAACAGGGGTGGGCGAGCAGTACTTC. Encoded protein: CSAPTGVGEQYF.

The table lists this clone with many counts. V usage is TRBV20-1 and J usage is TRBJ2-1; 8 bases fit TRBD2. Trimming took 4 bases from V and 6 from J; bases not matched to a gene: 8. In germline, CDR1 is DFQATT, CDR2 SNEGSKA (reference sequence). The CDR3 covers 14 residues. The DNA for the CDR3 is TGCAGTGCTAAGGGGGTAGCGGGGTCCAATGAGCAGTTCTTC. It codes for CSAKGVAGSNEQFF.

V usage is TRBV6-2 or TRBV6-3 and J usage is TRBJ1-2; D gene unclear. CDR1 is MNHEY, CDR2 SVGEGT, per germline. V lost 0 bases and J lost 4, with 9 bases in between. The CDR3 spans 14 residues. In DNA form, the CDR3 reads TGTGCCAGCAGTTACTCGTCAACTACCTATGGCTACACCTTC. Translated: CASSYSSTTYGYTF.

A note on this clone: Since no conserved phenylalanine or tryptophan closes the CDR3, a read error is the likely cause. J is TRBJ2-7 and V is TRBV10-3, with D perhaps matching TRBD1 (6 bases). CDR3 length: 13 residues. Germline V gene data show CDR1 as ENHRY and CDR2 as SYGVKD. The ends were cut back, 10 bases at V and 2 bases at J, with 15 bases in the middle. The CDR3 is CATYTGLTYEQYL. The CDR3 DNA sequence: TGTGCCACCTATACAGGGTTAACCTACGAGCAGTACCTC.

This clone was seen at least ten times. This chain connects TRBV29-1 to TRBJ2-5, with D unclear. Per the germline V gene, CDR1 is SQVTM and CDR2 is ANQGSEA. This CDR3 has 12 amino acids. V was clipped by 4 bases and J by 1 base, with 7 bases between them. The CDR3 reads CSVGRSQETQYF. In DNA form, the CDR3 reads TGCAGCGTTGGACGGAGCCAAGAGACCCAGTACTTC.

This clone showed up many times. This rearrangement joins TRBV28 to TRBJ2-2; no definite D call. The CDR3 sequence is 16 residues long. CDR1 MDHEN and CDR2 SYDVKM come from the germline V gene. V was shortened by 6 bases and J by 3 bases, with 17 bases between the two germline ends. CDR3 protein: CASRPWVQTYTGELFF. DNA for the CDR3: TGTGCCAGCAGACCTTGGGTCCAGACCTACACCGGGGAGCTGTTTTTT.

This rearrangement joins TRBV5-5 to TRBJ1-2, with D maybe TRBD1 (6 bases). Germline CDR1 SGHKS, CDR2 YYEKEE (reference sequence). V shed 3 bases and J shed 3 bases, with 12 bases lying between them. The CDR3 spans 14 residues. The CDR3 protein is CASSCTGGDYGYTF. CDR3 bases: TGTGCCAGCAGCTGTACGGGGGGCGACTATGGCTACACCTTC. Looking up the rest from reference TRBV5-5 and TRBJ1-2 gives the full variable domain: DAGVTQSPTHLIKTRGQQVTLRCSPISGHKSVSWYQQVLGQGPQFIFQYYEKEERGRGNFPDRFSARQFPNYSSELNVNALLLGDSALYLCASSCTGGDYGYTFGSGTRLTVV.

This clone was seen many times. The chain uses TRBV30 and TRBJ1-1; maybe TRBD1 (6 bases). Germline values: CDR1 GTSNPN, CDR2 SVGIG (reference sequence). The ends were cut back, 3 bases at V and 5 bases at J, with 10 bases in the middle. This CDR3 comprises 12 residues. CDR3 sequence (DNA): TGTGCCTGGAGGTTTGACAGGACTGAAGCTTTCTTT. Translated, it gives CAWRFDRTEAFF.

In the case of this clone: A read error may account for a junction end that differs from germline. The chain links TRBV19 to TRBJ2-1; 7 positions match TRBD2. This CDR3 is 14 amino acids long. Looked up from germline, CDR1 is LNHDA and CDR2 is SQIVND (reference sequence). The CDR3 sequence is CASSIAGAYSEQFF. The CDR3 DNA reads TGTGCCAGTAGTATCGCGGGAGCGTACAGTGAGCAGTTCTTC.

This clone was seen a few times. A much larger clone differs from this one at a single base, so this may be a read error. This chain links TRBV10-3 with TRBJ2-2, with 7 nucleotides matching TRBD2. The J segment lost 3 bases and the V segment lost 5 bases, leaving 0 bases of the junction unmatched. The CDR3 has 13 residues. The germline CDR1 and CDR2 sequences are ENHRY and SYGVKD. CDR3 sequence reads: CAISRGDTGELFF. CDR3 coding DNA: TGTGCCATCAGTCGGGGGGACACCGGGGAGCTGTTTTTT.

This clone was seen ten or more times. This sequence joins TRBV20-1 and TRBJ2-3, with 15 bases that match TRBD2. This CDR3 is built from 17 residues. CDR1 and CDR2 from the germline V gene are DFQATT and SNEGSKA (reference sequence). V lost 6 bases and J lost 6; bases outside the gene matches: 13. Written as DNA, the CDR3 is TGCAGTGCCCCGGGACTAGCGGGAGGTCCCGCGGCGGATACGCAGTATTTT. Amino acids: CSAPGLAGGPAADTQYF.

This clone occurred many times. The gene calls are TRBV6-2 or TRBV6-3 and TRBJ2-2; TRBD1 agrees at 8 bases. This CDR3 contains 15 residues. In germline, CDR1 is MNHEY, CDR2 SVGEGT. Trimming at V came to 8 bases and at J to 1 base, leaving 6 bases not matched to a gene. DNA for the CDR3: TGTGCCAGCGAGGAGGGGACAGGGAACACCGGGGAGCTGTTTTTT. Translation gives CASEEGTGNTGELFF.

This clone was detected many times. V and J are TRBV6-6 and TRBJ2-1; 10 bases are shared with TRBD2. J was trimmed by 7 bases and V by 2 bases; bases with no gene match: 5. In germline, CDR1 is MNHNY, CDR2 SVGAGI (reference sequence). This CDR3 comprises 15 residues. Here the CDR3 reads CASSYRGLARNEQFF. The CDR3 coding sequence is TGTGCCAGCAGTTACCGGGGACTAGCGAGAAATGAGCAGTTCTTC.

Details on this clone: A much larger clone lies a single base off, so this may be a read error. This sample also contains other DNA sequences that code for the same CDR3. The J gene is TRBJ2-1, the V gene TRBV28; the match to TRBD2 covers 8 bases. Germline V CDR1 and CDR2: MDHEN, SYDVKM. CDR3 size: 16 residues. CDR3 coding DNA: TGTGCCAGCAGTTTACAGGGACTAGGAGGGTACAATGAGCAGTTCTTT. Translated: CASSLQGLGGYNEQFF.

This clone has ten or more counts. V and J are TRBV29-1 and TRBJ2-2; 10 bases are shared with TRBD2. There are 14 residues in the CDR3. V was pared by 8 bases and J by 7 bases, with 10 bases of the junction left unmatched. Germline V gives CDR1 SQVTM, CDR2 ANQGSEA. CDR3 sequence (DNA): TGCAGCTTCATAGCGGGAGGTCGAAACGGGGAGCTGTTTTTT. This sequence encodes CSFIAGGRNGELFF.

This clone was detected ten times or more. The chain has TRBV6-1 and TRBJ1-6; a weak D match, TRBD1 (6 bases). The germline gives CDR1 MNHNS, CDR2 SASEGT. Trimming pared 5 bases from V and 4 bases from J, leaving 15 bases between. This CDR3 spans 16 amino acids. The DNA of the CDR3 is TGTGCCAGCAGTTCCAGGGGCCAGAGTTATAATTCACCCCTCCACTTT. Translating gives CASSSRGQSYNSPLHF.

This clone occurred many times. V gene TRBV6-1 combines with J gene TRBJ2-7, with TRBD1 matching 8 bases. The CDR3 is made up of 15 amino acids. V trimming: 4 bases; J trimming: 3 bases; junction bases outside the gene matches: 8. Looked up from germline, CDR1 is MNHNS and CDR2 is SASEGT. The CDR3, as DNA: TGTGCCAGCAGTGCTACCGGGACAGGCCTCTACGAGCAGTACTTC. The encoded protein is CASSATGTGLYEQYF.

This clone was detected many times. The rearrangement links TRBV15 to TRBJ1-5; possible D gene TRBD1, 5 bases. V gave up 9 bases and J gave up 3 bases, with 12 bases separating them. The germline V gene encodes CDR1 LNHNV and CDR2 YYDKDF (reference sequence). The CDR3 is 13 residues long. The CDR3 spells CATTATFNQPQHF. CDR3 DNA sequence: TGTGCCACGACAGCAACTTTCAATCAGCCCCAGCATTTT.

This clone was seen a handful of times. Written as DNA, the CDR3 is TGTGCCAGCATGCCCGGTACTAGCGGTTACAATGAGCAGTTCTTC. Residues: CASMPGTSGYNEQFF. The chain uses TRBV12-3 or TRBV12-4 and TRBJ2-7; 8 bases fit TRBD2. The DNA end lines up better with TRBJ2-1; the J call may be wrong. The CDR3 extends over 15 amino acids.

This clone was observed at least ten times. The chain is built from TRBV5-1 and TRBJ2-3, with 9 positions matching TRBD2. J was trimmed by 5 bases and V by 4 bases; bases with no gene match: 2. CDR1 is SGHRS and CDR2 is YFSETQ in the germline V gene. This CDR3 contains 13 residues. The CDR3 nucleotides are TGCGCCAGCAGCATAGCGGGAGAAGATACGCAGTATTTT. Its translation is CASSIAGEDTQYF.

In this sample, this clone turned up many times. The gene calls are TRBV25-1 and TRBJ2-2; D may correspond to TRBD1 or TRBD2 (6 bases each). CDR1 is MGHDK and CDR2 is SYGVNS in the germline V gene. CDR3 length equals 16 residues. The V end was cut by 3 bases, the J end by 1 base, with 12 bases between. CDR3: CASSDAAGQNTGELFF. The CDR3 DNA is TGTGCCAGCAGTGATGCGGCGGGACAGAACACCGGGGAGCTGTTTTTT. Looking up the rest from reference TRBV25-1 and TRBJ2-2 gives the full variable domain: EADIYQTPRYLVIGTGKKITLECSQTMGHDKMYWYQQDPGMELHLIHYSYGVNSTEKGDLSSESTVSRIRTEHFPLTLESARPSHTSQYLCASSDAAGQNTGELFFGEGSRLTVL.

About this clone itself: A much more abundant neighbour one base away suggests this may be a read error. For the CDR3, the DNA is TGTGCCAGCAGCCAGACAGGGTGCTACCGGGCGGGAGTGGGAACGCAGTATTTT. Its translation is CASSQTGCYRAGVGTQYF. The chain carries TRBV2 and TRBJ2-3; D is possibly TRBD1 or TRBD2 (7 bases each). The germline V gene has CDR1 SNHLY and CDR2 FYNNEI. The CDR3 contains 18 residues. The V end was cut by 6 bases, the J end by 9 bases, with 31 bases between.

This clone was seen ten or more times. The V call is TRBV5-6, the J call TRBJ1-2; 9 bases line up with TRBD1. The CDR3 covers 15 residues. Germline lookup yields CDR1 SGHDT and CDR2 YYEEEE. V shed 0 bases, J shed 4 bases, and the junction held 4 bases outside the gene matches. The CDR3 DNA follows: TGTGCCAGCAGCTTGGGGGACAGGGCGTTCTATGGCTACACCTTC. Its protein is CASSLGDRAFYGYTF.

This chain uses TRBV20-1 with TRBJ2-4; D is unresolved. The length of the CDR3 is 13 residues. CDR1 and CDR2 (germline): DFQATT, SNEGSKA (reference sequence). Trimming cost V 3 bases and J 10 bases, with 16 bases left between them. CDR3 protein: CSASSTAKRIQYF. The CDR3 coding sequence is TGCAGTGCTAGTAGCACCGCAAAAAGAATTCAGTACTTC.

This clone was picked up one time. The chain recombines TRBV20-1 with TRBJ2-1; 12 nucleotides align to TRBD2. This CDR3 has 15 amino acids. Germline lookup yields CDR1 DFQATT and CDR2 SNEGSKA (reference sequence). Trimming took 2 bases from V and 7 from J; bases not matched to a gene: 6. In DNA form, the CDR3 reads TGCAGTGCTAGACTAGCGGGAGGGCCTATGAATGAGCAGTTCTTC. Translation gives CSARLAGGPMNEQFF.